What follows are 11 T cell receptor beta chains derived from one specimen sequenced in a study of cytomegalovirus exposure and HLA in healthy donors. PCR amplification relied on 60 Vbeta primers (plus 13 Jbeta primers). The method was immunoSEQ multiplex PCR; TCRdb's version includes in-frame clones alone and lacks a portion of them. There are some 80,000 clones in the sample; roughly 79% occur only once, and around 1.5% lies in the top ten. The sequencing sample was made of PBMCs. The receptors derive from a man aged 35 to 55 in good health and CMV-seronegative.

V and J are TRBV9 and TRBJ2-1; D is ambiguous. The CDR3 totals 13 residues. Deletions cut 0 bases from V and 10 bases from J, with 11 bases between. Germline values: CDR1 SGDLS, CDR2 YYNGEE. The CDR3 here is CASSVVGGSEQFF. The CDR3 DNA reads TGTGCCAGCAGCGTAGTTGGCGGTTCCGAGCAGTTCTTC.

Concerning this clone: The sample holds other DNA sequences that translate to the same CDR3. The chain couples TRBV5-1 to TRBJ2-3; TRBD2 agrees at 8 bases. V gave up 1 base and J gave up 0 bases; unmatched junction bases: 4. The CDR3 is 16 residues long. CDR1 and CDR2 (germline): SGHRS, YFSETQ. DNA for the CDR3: TGCGCCAGCAGCTTGAGGATAGCGGGGAGCACAGATACGCAGTATTTT. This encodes CASSLRIAGSTDTQYF. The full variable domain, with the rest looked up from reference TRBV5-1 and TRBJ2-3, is KAGVTQTPRYLIKTRGQQVTLSCSPISGHRSVSWYQQTPGQGLQFLFEYFSETQRNKGNFPGRFSGRQFSNSRSEMNVSTLELGDSALYLCASSLRIAGSTDTQYFGPGTRLTVL.

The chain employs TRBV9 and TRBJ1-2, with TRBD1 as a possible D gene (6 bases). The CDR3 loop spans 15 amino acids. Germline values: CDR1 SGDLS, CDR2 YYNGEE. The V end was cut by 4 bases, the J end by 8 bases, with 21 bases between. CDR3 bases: TGTGCCAGCAGCCCACCCCCCTCAGGACAGACGGGCTACACCTTC. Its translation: CASSPPPSGQTGYTF.

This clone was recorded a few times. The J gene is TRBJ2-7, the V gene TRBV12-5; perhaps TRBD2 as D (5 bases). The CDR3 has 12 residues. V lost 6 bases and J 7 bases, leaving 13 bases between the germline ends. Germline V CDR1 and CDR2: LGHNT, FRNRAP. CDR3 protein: CASGSDWYEQYF. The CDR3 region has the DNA TGTGCTAGTGGCTCGGACTGGTATGAGCAGTACTTC.

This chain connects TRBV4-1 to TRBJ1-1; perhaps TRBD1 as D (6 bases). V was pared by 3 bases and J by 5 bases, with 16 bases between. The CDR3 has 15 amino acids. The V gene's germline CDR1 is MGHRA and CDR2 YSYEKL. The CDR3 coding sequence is TGCGCCAGCAGCCAGCCCCGGACAGCCGGGACTGAAGCTTTCTTT. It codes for CASSQPRTAGTEAFF.

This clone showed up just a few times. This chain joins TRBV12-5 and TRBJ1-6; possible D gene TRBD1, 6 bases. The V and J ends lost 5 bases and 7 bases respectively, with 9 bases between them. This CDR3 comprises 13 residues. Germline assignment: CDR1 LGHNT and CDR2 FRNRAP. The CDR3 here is CASGQDRNSPLHF. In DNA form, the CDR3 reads TGTGCTAGTGGTCAGGACAGAAATTCACCCCTCCACTTT.

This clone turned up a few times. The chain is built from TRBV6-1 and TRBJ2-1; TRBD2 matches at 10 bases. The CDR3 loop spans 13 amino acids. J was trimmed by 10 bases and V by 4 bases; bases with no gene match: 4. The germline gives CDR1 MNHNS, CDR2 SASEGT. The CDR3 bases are TGTGCCAGCAGTGGAACTAGCGGGACCGAGCAGTTCTTC. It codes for CASSGTSGTEQFF.

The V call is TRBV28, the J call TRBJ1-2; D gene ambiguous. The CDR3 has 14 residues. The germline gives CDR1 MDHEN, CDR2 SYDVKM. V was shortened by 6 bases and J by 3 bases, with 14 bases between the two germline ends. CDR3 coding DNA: TGTGCCAGCAGCCTAGCGGGTCAAGACTATGGCTACACCTTC. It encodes CASSLAGQDYGYTF.

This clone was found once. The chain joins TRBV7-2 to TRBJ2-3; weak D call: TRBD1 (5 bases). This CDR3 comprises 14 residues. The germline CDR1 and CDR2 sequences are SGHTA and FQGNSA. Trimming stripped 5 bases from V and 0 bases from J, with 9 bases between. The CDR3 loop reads CASSLDRSTDTQYF. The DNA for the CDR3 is TGTGCCAGCAGCCTCGACAGAAGCACAGATACGCAGTATTTT.

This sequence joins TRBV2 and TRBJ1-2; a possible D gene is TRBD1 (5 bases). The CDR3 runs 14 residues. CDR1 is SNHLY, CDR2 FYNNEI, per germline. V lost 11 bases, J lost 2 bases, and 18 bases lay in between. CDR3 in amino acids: CAGGTGLLNYGYTF. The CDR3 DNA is TGTGCCGGGGGGACCGGACTGCTGAACTATGGCTACACCTTC.

The CDR3 bases are TGTGCCAGCAGCTTTACTCTTAACACGCTTCGGGGGGGGACAGATACGCAGTATTTT. Translation: CASSFTLNTLRGGTDTQYF. The chain uses TRBV7-3 and TRBJ2-3; 8 bases align to TRBD2. The ends lost 3 bases at V and 3 bases at J; junction bases unmatched: 17. This CDR3 contains 19 residues. From germline, CDR1 is SGHTA and CDR2 FQGTGA. Looking up the rest from reference TRBV7-3 and TRBJ2-3 gives the full variable domain: GAGVSQTPSNKVTEKGKYVELRCDPISGHTALYWYRQSLGQGPEFLIYFQGTGAADDSGLPNDRFFAVRPEGSVSTLKIQRTERGDSAVYLCASSFTLNTLRGGTDTQYFGPGTRLTVL.